Listed below are T cell receptor beta chains from one sample, sequenced in a study of response to subunit inactivated influenza vaccine. A single record per CDR3 protein comes from TCRdb applying MiXCR to the RT-PCR reads. The profile shows approximately 490,000 distinct CDR3 sequences, 7.2% of them singletons. The sample was PBMCs from blood, taken less than 30 months after vaccination. These receptors all stem from a man aged 45 to 75 who received an inactivated influenza vaccine. Both conserved end residues are part of each CDR3. Each record gives: clone size, V gene, J gene, D gene, CDR3 length, CDR3 protein, CDR3 DNA. The D gene is left open where the match is weak. Some rows have no size entry. The others give once, few or many, or a class for an expanded clone.

>few|TRBV15|TRBJ1-3|NA|14
CATSRAGGGNTIYF
TGTGCCACCAGCAGAGCGGGCGGTGGAAACACCATATATTTT
>many|TRBV10-3|TRBJ2-3|TRBD2|15
CAISMTSGSADTQYF
TGTGCCATCAGTATGACTAGCGGGAGTGCAGATACGCAGTATTTT
>few|TRBV11-2|TRBJ2-5|TRBD2|17
CASSLEFPSGGMETQYF
TGTGCCAGCAGCTTAGAATTCCCTAGCGGGGGGATGGAGACCCAGTACTTC
>NA|TRBV5-1|TRBJ2-7|TRBD2|15
CASSSGTSIAYEQYF
TGCGCCAGCAGCAGCGGGACCTCCATAGCCTACGAGCAGTACTTC
>NA|TRBV12-3/TRBV12-4|TRBJ2-4|NA|14
CASTRGAGKNIQYF
TGTGCCAGCACCAGAGGGGCAGGGAAAAACATTCAGTACTTC
>few|TRBV29-1|TRBJ1-5|NA|14
CSVGTGFSNQPQHF
TGCAGCGTAGGTACAGGGTTCAGCAATCAGCCCCAGCATTTT
>few|TRBV7-6|TRBJ2-7|NA|16
CASSLSASESSYEQYF
TGTGCCAGCAGCTTAAGTGCTAGCGAGAGCTCCTACGAGCAGTACTTC
>many|TRBV19|TRBJ1-1|TRBD1|14
CASTKDRVNTEAFF
TGTGCCAGCACTAAGGACAGGGTTAACACTGAAGCTTTCTTT
>few|TRBV7-9|TRBJ2-1|NA|13
CASSLRDFNEQFF
TGTGCCAGCAGCTTAAGGGACTTCAATGAGCAGTTCTTC
>few|TRBV12-3/TRBV12-4|TRBJ2-7|NA|12
CASSRPGYEQYF
TGTGCCAGCAGCAGGCCAGGCTACGAGCAGTACTTC
>few|TRBV4-3|TRBJ2-6|NA|18
CASSQGWAALSGANVLTF
TGCGCCAGCAGCCAAGGTTGGGCAGCCCTCTCTGGGGCCAACGTCCTGACTTTC
>few|TRBV5-1|TRBJ2-7|NA|15
CASSPRDTLKYEQYF
TGCGCCAGCAGCCCCCGGGACACTTTAAAATACGAGCAGTACTTC
>many|TRBV5-5|TRBJ2-1|TRBD2|13
CASSSSGYNEQFF
TGTGCCAGCAGTTCTAGCGGCTACAATGAGCAGTTCTTC
>NA|TRBV15|TRBJ1-3|TRBD1|15
CATSRTDRFGNTIYF
TGTGCCACCAGCAGAACGGACAGGTTTGGAAACACCATATATTTT
>few|TRBV27|TRBJ2-1|TRBD2|17
CASRIIFSGSRGNEQFF
TGTGCCAGCAGAATAATATTTAGCGGGAGTCGGGGCAATGAGCAGTTCTTC
>few|TRBV12-3/TRBV12-4|TRBJ1-4|NA|14
CASSLSRFNEKLFF
TGTGCCAGCAGTTTATCCAGATTTAATGAAAAACTGTTTTTT
>NA|TRBV28|TRBJ1-4|TRBD1|14
CASRSGTGIEKLFF
TGTGCCAGCAGATCCGGGACAGGGATTGAAAAACTGTTTTTT
>many|TRBV20-1|TRBJ2-1|TRBD2|17
CSARTTVELAAYNEQFF
TGCAGTGCTAGGACGACAGTCGAACTAGCGGCCTACAATGAGCAGTTCTTC
>few|TRBV5-1|TRBJ2-5|TRBD1|13
CASSPQGVETQYF
TGCGCCAGCAGCCCACAGGGGGTGGAGACCCAGTACTTC
>NA|TRBV12-3/TRBV12-4|TRBJ2-3|NA|14
CASSLATPTDTQYF
TGTGCCAGCAGTTTAGCTACCCCCACAGATACGCAGTATTTT
>many|TRBV4-1|TRBJ1-4|TRBD1|15
CASSQWTGTNEKLFF
TGCGCCAGCAGCCAGTGGACAGGGACTAATGAAAAACTGTTTTTT
>many|TRBV19|TRBJ2-1|TRBD1|14
CASSMTDRWNEQFF
TGTGCCAGTAGTATGACGGACAGGTGGAATGAGCAGTTCTTC
>many|TRBV20-1|TRBJ2-7|TRBD1|14
CSASRDRGSYEQYF
TGCAGTGCGAGCCGGGACAGGGGTTCCTACGAGCAGTACTTC
>many|TRBV15|TRBJ2-7|NA|16
CATSRDRTVSSGEQYF
TGTGCCACCAGCAGAGATCGAACTGTCAGCTCCGGTGAGCAGTACTTC
>few|TRBV7-9|TRBJ2-2|NA|16
CASSSPRSLNTGELFF
TGTGCCAGCAGCTCCCCTCGGAGCTTGAACACCGGGGAGCTGTTTTTT
>many|TRBV27|TRBJ1-5|TRBD1|14
CASRQQGGGQPQHF
TGTGCCAGCAGACAACAGGGGGGAGGGCAGCCCCAGCATTTT
>NA|TRBV18|TRBJ2-5|TRBD1|15
CASSPPGQQKETQYF
TGTGCCAGCTCACCTCCGGGACAGCAAAAAGAGACCCAGTACTTC
>few|TRBV28|TRBJ2-3|NA|14
CASTGLGGTDTQYF
TGTGCCAGCACCGGACTGGGGGGCACAGATACGCAGTATTTT
>NA|TRBV9|TRBJ2-5|TRBD2|14
CASSVSGRGETQYF
TGTGCCAGCAGCGTTTCGGGGAGGGGAGAGACCCAGTACTTC
>few|TRBV7-6|TRBJ1-4|TRBD1|15
CASSPAPGTGEKLFF
TGTGCCAGCAGCCCAGCCCCCGGGACAGGCGAAAAACTGTTTTTT
>NA|TRBV20-1|TRBJ1-1|NA|12
CSARLRPREAFF
TGCAGTGCTAGACTCCGCCCTAGGGAAGCTTTCTTT
>few|TRBV6-6|TRBJ1-5|NA|12
CASKGGNIPQHF
TGTGCCAGCAAGGGGGGAAATATCCCCCAGCATTTT
>few|TRBV15|TRBJ2-7|NA|14
CATSRDKSSYEQYF
TGTGCCACCAGCAGAGATAAGAGCTCCTACGAGCAGTACTTC
>many|TRBV24-1|TRBJ2-2|TRBD2|17
CATSDRPLAGNTGELFF
TGTGCCACCAGTGACCGCCCCCTAGCGGGGAACACCGGGGAGCTGTTTTTT
>many|TRBV10-3|TRBJ1-1|TRBD1|14
CAISKGQGAAEAFF
TGTGCCATCAGTAAGGGACAGGGGGCGGCTGAAGCTTTCTTT
>few|TRBV6-1|TRBJ1-4|NA|15
CASTNRRAGNEKLFF
TGTGCCAGCACCAACCGCCGGGCAGGGAATGAAAAACTGTTTTTT
>few|TRBV20-1|TRBJ2-3|NA|12
CSAPDFTDTQYF
TGCAGTGCCCCCGACTTCACAGATACGCAGTATTTT
>NA|TRBV20-1|TRBJ2-7|NA|14
CSAPPGVIGGEQYF
TGCAGTGCTCCCCCAGGGGTGATCGGAGGCGAGCAGTACTTC
>many|TRBV20-1|TRBJ2-3|TRBD2|15
CSAGGSGTSTDTQYF
TGCAGTGCGGGAGGCAGCGGGACTAGCACAGATACGCAGTATTTT
>many|TRBV6-1|TRBJ2-7|NA|13
CASRAPSSYEQYF
TGTGCCAGCAGGGCACCCAGCTCCTACGAGCAGTACTTC
>many|TRBV4-3|TRBJ1-6|NA|14
CASSQGQTNSPLHF
TGCGCCAGCAGCCAAGGACAGACTAATTCACCCCTCCACTTT
>NA|TRBV20-1|TRBJ1-1|NA|11
CSARRGIEAFF
TGCAGTGCTAGACGTGGCATCGAAGCTTTCTTT
>NA|TRBV6-2/TRBV6-3|TRBJ2-3|NA|14
CASRRDTGSDTQYF
TGTGCCAGCCGCCGGGACACGGGGTCGGATACGCAGTATTTT
>few|TRBV4-1|TRBJ2-1|NA|14
CASSQGLAVNEQFF
TGCGCCAGCAGCCAAGGATTGGCAGTTAATGAGCAGTTCTTC
>many|TRBV9|TRBJ1-1|TRBD1|14
CASSETGGGGEAFF
TGTGCCAGCAGCGAAACCGGGGGAGGGGGCGAAGCTTTCTTT
>many|TRBV7-6|TRBJ2-5|TRBD2|14
CASSPGLGGETQYF
TGTGCCAGCAGCCCCGGTCTCGGGGGGGAGACCCAGTACTTC
>few|TRBV12-3/TRBV12-4|TRBJ2-2|NA|14
CASTRQGNTGELFF
TGTGCCAGCACGCGCCAGGGAAACACCGGGGAGCTGTTTTTT
>NA|TRBV25-1|TRBJ2-5|TRBD1|14
CASSEQGAQETQYF
TGTGCCAGCAGTGAACAGGGGGCACAAGAGACCCAGTACTTC
>NA|TRBV6-5|TRBJ2-7|NA|15
CASSYTRTAPYEQYF
TGTGCCAGCAGTTACACCAGGACAGCACCCTACGAGCAGTACTTC
>few|TRBV15|TRBJ1-4|NA|19
CATSRDLAGWGATNEKLFF
TGTGCCACCAGCAGAGATTTGGCAGGGTGGGGTGCAACTAATGAAAAACTGTTTTTT
>few|TRBV12-3/TRBV12-4|TRBJ1-6|NA|14
CASSLQQAGSPLHF
TGTGCCAGCAGTTTACAACAGGCCGGTTCACCCCTCCACTTT
>many|TRBV6-5|TRBJ1-5|NA|15
CASSYSGGLLQPQHF
TGTGCCAGCAGTTACTCAGGGGGATTACTTCAGCCCCAGCATTTT
>few|TRBV6-2/TRBV6-3|TRBJ2-5|TRBD2|17
CASSYSSSGGPRETQYF
TGTGCCAGCAGTTACTCTTCTAGCGGGGGGCCTCGGGAGACCCAGTACTTC
>few|TRBV6-1|TRBJ2-7|NA|14
CASTKGPLLYEQYF
TGTGCCAGCACCAAAGGTCCTCTTCTCTACGAGCAGTACTTC
>many|TRBV6-6|TRBJ2-7|NA|13
CASSLRSLGEQYF
TGTGCCAGCAGTTTACGGTCCCTGGGCGAGCAGTACTTC
>NA|TRBV4-1|TRBJ1-4|NA|14
CASSQGWAREKLFF
TGCGCCAGCAGCCAAGGGTGGGCCCGGGAAAAACTGTTTTTT
>few|TRBV5-6|TRBJ1-2|NA|13
CASSSGRTEGYTF
TGTGCCAGCAGCTCAGGCCGGACTGAGGGCTACACCTTC
>few|TRBV7-2|TRBJ2-1|NA|15
CASSLGAGYYNEQFF
TGTGCCAGCAGCTTAGGCGCAGGGTACTACAATGAGCAGTTCTTC
>NA|TRBV5-1|TRBJ2-7|TRBD2|14
CASSLELAENEQYF
TGCGCCAGCAGCTTGGAACTAGCGGAAAACGAGCAGTACTTC
>few|TRBV5-1|TRBJ2-7|NA|13
CASRMTTGYEQYF
TGCGCCAGCAGAATGACGACCGGTTACGAGCAGTACTTC